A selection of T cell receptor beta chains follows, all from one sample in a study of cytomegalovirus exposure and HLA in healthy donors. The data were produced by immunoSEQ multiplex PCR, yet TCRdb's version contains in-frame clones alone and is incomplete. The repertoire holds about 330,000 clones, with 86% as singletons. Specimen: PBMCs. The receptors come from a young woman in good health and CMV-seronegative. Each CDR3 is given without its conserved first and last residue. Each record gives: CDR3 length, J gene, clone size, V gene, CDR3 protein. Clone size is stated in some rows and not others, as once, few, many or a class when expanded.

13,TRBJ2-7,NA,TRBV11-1,ASSFPLAGLYEQY
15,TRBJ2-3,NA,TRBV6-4,ASSDSSAGGGVDTQY
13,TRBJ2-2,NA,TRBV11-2,ASSFGPEDTGELF
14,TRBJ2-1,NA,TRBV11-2,ASSLGRGSGTNEQF
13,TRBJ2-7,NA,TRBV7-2,ASSPGGGSWYEQY
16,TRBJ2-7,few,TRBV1,TSSLLPGLAGRSYEQY
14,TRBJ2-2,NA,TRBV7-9,ASSSVSGARTGELF
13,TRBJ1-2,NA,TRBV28,ASSIADGTGDGYT
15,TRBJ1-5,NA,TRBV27,ASRPLVTLNSNQPQH
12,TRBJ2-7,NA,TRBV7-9,ASSDLAGVGEQY
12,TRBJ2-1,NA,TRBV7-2,ASSSRGSYNEQF
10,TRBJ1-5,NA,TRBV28,ASSARQEAEH
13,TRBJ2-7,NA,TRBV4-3,ASSQDWASSYEQY
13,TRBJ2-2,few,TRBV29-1,SVARRDRGTGELF
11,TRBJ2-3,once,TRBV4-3,ASSQVAVDTQY
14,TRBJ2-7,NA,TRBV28,ASSLDSGTGTVEQY
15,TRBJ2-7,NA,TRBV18,ASSPGTSGSMNYEQY
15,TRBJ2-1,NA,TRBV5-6,ASSLEARGQGYNEQF
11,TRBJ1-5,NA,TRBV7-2,ASSRSINQPQH
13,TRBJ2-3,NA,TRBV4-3,ASSQEDRGKDTQY
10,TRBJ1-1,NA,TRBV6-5,ASSKGGGEAF
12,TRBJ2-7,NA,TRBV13,ASRLGQVSLEQY
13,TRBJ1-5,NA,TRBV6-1,ASSTAQLGNQPQH
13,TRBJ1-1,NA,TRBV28,ASSIGQGLNTEAF
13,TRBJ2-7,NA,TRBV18,ASSPPSLRDKEQY
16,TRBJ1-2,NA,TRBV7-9,ASSLARTGSHSNYGYT
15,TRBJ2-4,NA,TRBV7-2,ASSLMGLAGIKNIQY
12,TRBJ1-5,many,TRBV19,ASKRTEQYQPQH
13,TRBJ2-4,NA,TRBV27,ASREGQGVKNIQY
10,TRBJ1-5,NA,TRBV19,ATRGSNQPQH
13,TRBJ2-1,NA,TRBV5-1,ASSLAEGARNEQF
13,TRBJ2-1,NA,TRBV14,ASSQDWGAYNEQF
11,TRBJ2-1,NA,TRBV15,ATSRSSGNEQF
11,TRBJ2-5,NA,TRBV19,ASSTGTPLTQY
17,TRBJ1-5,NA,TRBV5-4,ASSRSQFLGSGSNQPQH
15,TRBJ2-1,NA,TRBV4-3,ASSHDGTASSYNEQF
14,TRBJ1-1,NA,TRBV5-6,ASSLWWQAPNTEAF
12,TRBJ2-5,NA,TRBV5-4,ASSSGGGQETQY
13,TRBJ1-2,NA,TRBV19,ASSIGQGVTYGYT
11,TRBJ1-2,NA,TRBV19,ASSLDWAGGYT
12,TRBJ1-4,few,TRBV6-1,ASARGPGNEKLF
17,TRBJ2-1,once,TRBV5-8,ASSLAILAGGPSYNEQF
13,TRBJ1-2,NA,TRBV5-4,ASSDPQGNSYGYT
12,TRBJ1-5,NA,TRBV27,ASSLAGGNQPQH
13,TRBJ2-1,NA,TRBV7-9,ASSLASGGYNEQF
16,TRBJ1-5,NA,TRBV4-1,ASSQGPDRAVSNQPQH
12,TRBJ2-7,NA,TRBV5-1,ASSSTSGSYEQY
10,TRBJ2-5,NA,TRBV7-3,ASSQGRETQY
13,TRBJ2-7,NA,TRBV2,ASSEGGTATYEQY
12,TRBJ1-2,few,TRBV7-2,ASSSIQGTYGYT
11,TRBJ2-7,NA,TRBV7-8,ASSLAGGYEQY
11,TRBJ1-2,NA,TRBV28,ASSSEQDYGYT
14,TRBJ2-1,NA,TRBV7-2,ASSSGLAGARNEQF
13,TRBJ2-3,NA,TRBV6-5,ASRELAAGKNTQY
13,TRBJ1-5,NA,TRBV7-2,ASSFLRGSNQPQH